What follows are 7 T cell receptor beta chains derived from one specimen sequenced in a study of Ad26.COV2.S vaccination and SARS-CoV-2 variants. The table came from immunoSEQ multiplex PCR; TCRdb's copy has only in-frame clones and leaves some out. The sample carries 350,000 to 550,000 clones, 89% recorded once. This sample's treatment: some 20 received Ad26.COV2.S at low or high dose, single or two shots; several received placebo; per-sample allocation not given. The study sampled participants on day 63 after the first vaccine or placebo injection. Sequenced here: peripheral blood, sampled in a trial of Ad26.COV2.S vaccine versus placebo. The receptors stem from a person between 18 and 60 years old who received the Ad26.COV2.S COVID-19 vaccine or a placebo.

This CDR3 is CASSGGSNQETQYF. The CDR3 region has the DNA TGTGCCAGCAGCGGGGGCAGTAACCAAGAGACCCAGTACTTC. The rearrangement joins TRBV6-5 to TRBJ2-5; D could derive from TRBD1 or TRBD2 (6 bases each). The CDR3 spans 14 residues. Germline lookup yields CDR1 MNHEY and CDR2 SVGAGI. Trimming removed 6 bases from V and 0 bases from J, with 11 bases in between.

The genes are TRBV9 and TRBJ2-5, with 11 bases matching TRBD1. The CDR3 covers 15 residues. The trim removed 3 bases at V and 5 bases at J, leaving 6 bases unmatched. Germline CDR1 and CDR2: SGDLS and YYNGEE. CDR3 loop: CASSATGTGGETQYF. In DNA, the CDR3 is TGTGCCAGCAGCGCCACCGGGACAGGGGGGGAGACCCAGTACTTC.

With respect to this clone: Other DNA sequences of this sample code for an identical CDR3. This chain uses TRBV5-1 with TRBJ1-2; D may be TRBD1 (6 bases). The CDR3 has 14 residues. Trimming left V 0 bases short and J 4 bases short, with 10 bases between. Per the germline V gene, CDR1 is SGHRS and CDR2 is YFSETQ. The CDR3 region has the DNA TGCGCCAGCAGCTTGGACAGGGTGAGCTATGGCTACACCTTC. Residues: CASSLDRVSYGYTF.

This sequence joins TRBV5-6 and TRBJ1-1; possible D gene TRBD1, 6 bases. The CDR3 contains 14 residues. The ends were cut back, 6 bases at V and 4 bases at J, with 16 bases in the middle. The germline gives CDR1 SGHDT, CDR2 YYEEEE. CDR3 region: CASIPATGSTEAFF. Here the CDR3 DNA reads TGTGCCAGCATCCCGGCAACAGGGAGCACTGAAGCTTTCTTT.

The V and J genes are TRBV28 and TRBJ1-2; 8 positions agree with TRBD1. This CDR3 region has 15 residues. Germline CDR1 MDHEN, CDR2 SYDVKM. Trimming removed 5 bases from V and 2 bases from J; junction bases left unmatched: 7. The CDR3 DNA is TGTGCCAGCAGTGAGACAGGGGCCGTGAACTATGGCTACACCTTC. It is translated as CASSETGAVNYGYTF.

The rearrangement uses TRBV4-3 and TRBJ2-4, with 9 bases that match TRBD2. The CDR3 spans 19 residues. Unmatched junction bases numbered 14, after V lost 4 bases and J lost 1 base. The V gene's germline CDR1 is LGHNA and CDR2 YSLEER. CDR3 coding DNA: TGCGCCAGCAGCCGCCGAGCGGGGGGCTCCTCAGCGGCCAAAAACATTCAGTACTTC. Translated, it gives CASSRRAGGSSAAKNIQYF.

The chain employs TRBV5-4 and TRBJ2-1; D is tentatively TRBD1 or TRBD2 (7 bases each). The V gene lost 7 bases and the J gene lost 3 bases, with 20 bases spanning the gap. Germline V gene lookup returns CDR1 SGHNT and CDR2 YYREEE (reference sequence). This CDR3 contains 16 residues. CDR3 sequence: CASSMGGGGYYNEQFF. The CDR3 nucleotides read TGTGCCAGCTCCATGGGGGGAGGGGGCTACTACAATGAGCAGTTCTTC.